One T cell receptor beta chain is described in this entry. This clone has just one count. The clone's antigen remains unknown. No base qualities exist here, and no much larger clone lies one base off it. This entry is derived from a study of cytomegalovirus exposure and HLA in healthy donors (dated by TCRdb to 2016 to 2017). For the study in its entirety: According to an earlier analysis of a few hundred of the donors, 150 million to 200 million T cells yielded 117 million unique TCR beta sequences and 276 Gb of sequence data. Besides the first cohort of around 670 subjects, a separate validation cohort made up of some 110 different subjects was used. A later genetic analysis used genome-wide SNP genotypes for about three fifths of the 666 donors, treating that subset as a discovery cohort. An earlier analysis of around 640 of the donors used high-throughput TCR beta sequencing to judge whether each TCR beta V gene segment behaved as functional or pseudogenic. The study was designed to test whether signatures of past pathogen exposure could be identified by cataloging public T cell receptors. Approximately 310 gigabases of sequencing data and tens of millions of unique TCR sequences made up an early release that covered several hundred HLA-typed donors. A later analysis re-analyzed previously published TCR beta repertoires from 500 to 700 donors and added high-resolution HLA genotyping to study TCR occurrence patterns. Rather than drawing on any new phenotypic data, the later analysis identified candidate immune exposures from TCR beta sequences and the way those sequences occurred across donors. Both class I and class II loci were covered by HLA typing, at four-digit resolution. Among some 400 genotyped donors of the cohort, an average of roughly 230,000 unique TCR beta nucleotide sequences was sequenced per donor, of which 15% to 20% were non-productive. The study used immunosequencing to profile the T cell repertoires of approximately 650 subjects and linked those repertoires to cytomegalovirus serostatus. The number of typed donors differed by locus: roughly 629-630 for A, B, C, DRB1 and DQB1; approximately 520 for DQA1; approximately 610 for DPA1; and about 450 for DPB1. Donor age, sex, ethnicity and CMV serostatus were collected together with the repertoire data. Of the 398 genotyped donors, roughly 76% were placed in the genetic ancestry cluster associated with self-reported Caucasian donors. A handful of DR-DQ haplotypes were handled as single units for association and clustering because linkage in the cohort was strong. To predict cytomegalovirus infection status, the study brought together high-throughput TCR immunosequencing, statistical association of individual TCRs with disease status, and machine learning. Every discovery cohort repertoire had been produced on one sequencing platform. Results the study describes overall, beyond this receptor: Linkage disequilibrium might explain the correlated functional status among segregating V segments, but an unknown experimental factor could not be ruled out. The earlier analysis of around 600 of the donors excluded 15 to 20 rarely observed V segments, including chromosome 9 orphons, because counts were too low. A total of roughly 160 TCR beta chains were listed by the study as associated with cytomegalovirus. CMV serostatus was the only immune exposure information available for the cohort. Because some donors lacked HLA typing at each locus, the association tests relied only on the typed subset. The presence/absence analyses assumed that sequencing depth was roughly uniform across donors, and that assumption may not be true. A further reported finding was that TCR beta sequences accurately predicted the HLA-A and HLA-B alleles for most subjects in the first cohort. The classifier was reported to diagnose cytomegalovirus status with high specificity and sensitivity in both the original and validation cohorts. A group of highly shared sequence variants was considered likely to be a technical artifact of the sequencing pipeline. According to the authors, the approach could potentially be generalized to other disease states and immunological phenotypes. In a later analysis, HLA-associated TCR beta chains were found to be more clonally expanded and to have lower generation probabilities than equally common non-associated chains. Several of the top co-occurrence clusters appeared to be linked to parvovirus B19, influenza, CMV and Epstein-Barr virus, according to a later analysis. V-gene and J-gene trimming of TCR beta chains was associated with a missense DCLRE1C variant in a later genetic analysis, and the association was replicated in an independent cohort. Most CMV-associated TCR beta chains appeared to be HLA-restricted in a later analysis, and the HLA associations seemed to be driven largely by CMV exposure. This cohort had only TCR beta chains sequenced, and the lack of alpha or paired-chain data limited which features could be detected. When HLA alleles, especially DR and DQ, strongly co-occurred, attributing TCR associations to individual alleles was difficult. Most TCR sequences were seen in very few donors, while some public TCRs were found in many individuals. A later analysis associated 15,000 or so TCR beta sequences with specific HLA alleles at a false discovery rate of 0.05. Three of the identified cytomegalovirus-associated TCR beta chains were confirmed in vitro to be specific for cytomegalovirus antigens. In a later analysis, the rate of TCR association differed among HLA loci, with DRB1 alleles having the most associated TCRs and HLA-C alleles having the fewest. Broadly in line with IMGT annotations, most TCR beta V segments showed up in productive rearrangements about 87% or about 30% of the time in an earlier analysis of under 700 of the donors. A later genetic analysis reported fewer N-insertions in productive TCRs among donors in an Asian-associated ancestry cluster than the approximately 700-donor mean.

Library prep was done by the immunoSEQ multiplex PCR assay. The multiplex PCR relied on a mix of 60 forward primers for TCR Vbeta segments and 13 reverse primers for TCR Jbeta segments. The CDR3 region of rearranged TCR beta genes was amplified from genomic DNA with a multiplex PCR assay. The Illumina HiSeq System was used to sequence the amplified TCR beta libraries as 87-base-pair reads. Concerning the study's data processing: A later analysis counted tens of millions of unique TCR beta chains across the roughly 700 repertoires, and some 11 million of these chains were shared by at least two donors. A nearest-neighbor algorithm error-corrected the raw reads and collapsed the reads into unique sequences, merging closely related sequences to remove PCR and sequencing errors. To assign V, D and J gene segments, CDR3 sequences were aligned to IMGT reference sequences. Each retained sequence needed at least a six-nucleotide match to both a V gene segment and a J gene segment. A rearrangement counted as productive if the CDR3 had no stop codons and remained in frame with V and J, and every other rearrangement counted as non-productive. CDR3 was defined according to IMGT convention as the region running from the second conserved V-encoded cysteine to the conserved J-encoded phenylalanine. Sequences without an unambiguous match to a single V gene segment were excluded from the earlier analysis of 587 of the donors. In an earlier analysis of approximately 610 of the donors, V segments were called functional above 56.7% productive rearrangements and were called segregating when the between-donor standard deviation exceeded 5%. A statistical classification framework was developed to diagnose cytomegalovirus status using the catalog of TCR beta chain sequences. V and J gene assignment, in a later analysis, came from comparing TCR nucleotide sequences with IMGT/GENE-DB human TR gene sequences. Using the TCRdist pipeline, a later analysis assigned CDR3 sequences along with most-parsimonious VDJ recombination scenarios. In a later analysis, every TCR beta chain was defined by the combination of its CDR3 amino acid sequence and its V-gene family, and reads without a unique V-gene family were dropped. In a later analysis, around 650 highly shared, low-generation-probability nucleotide sequences were removed to address suspected cross-contamination and a sequencing artifact. For each public chain, a later analysis derived a clonal expansion index from normalized ranks of inferred template counts within each repertoire. A later analysis computed generation probabilities with a VDJ recombination model fitted to out-of-frame rearrangements, and checked the results against IGoR. In a later analysis, hypergeometric tests were used to score TCR-TCR, TCR-HLA and TCR-CMV co-occurrence, with a repertoire-size bias correction applied to TCR pairs. False discovery rates were estimated in a later analysis by permuting HLA or CMV assignments 20 times. In a later analysis, co-occurring TCRs were grouped with DBSCAN, and TCRdist sequence similarity was added when clustering was performed within HLA-allele-positive subsets. Repertoires with fewer than 30,000 or more than 120,000 public chains, plus five repertoires with anomalous nucleotide sharing, were excluded from co-occurrence clustering. In its TCRdb copy, this immuneACCESS table keeps in-frame sequences only and misses some clones. Where compared with another copy, unresolved V genes explain less than half of these, and the others have no known cause. The V and J calls and the clone size are those of that table, but D and trimming were determined from the DNA. For this sample there are tens of thousands of clones; roughly 68% appear just once. The ten biggest clones cover around 2.7% of the sample.

In total, approximately 610 healthy bone marrow donors made up the cohort. At the time of sampling, every cohort member was nominally healthy, though immune exposures that went unrecorded were likely present. The donor tested CMV seronegative and was one of the 352 seronegative cohort members. Every donor gave a peripheral blood sample, and the peripheral blood mononuclear cells from that sample were used for TCR beta sequencing. Genomic DNA was extracted from the blood cell samples with the Qiagen DNeasy Blood Extraction Kit. The sequencing input was PBMCs. The TCR originated in a woman between 45 and 65 years old in good health and CMV-seronegative.

The sequence in DNA is TGTGCCAGCAGCGGCTTAGCGGGAGTATCGGAGACCCAGTACTTC. The encoded protein is CASSGLAGVSETQYF. The receptor chain draws on TRBV9 and TRBJ2-5; 9 junctional bases match TRBD2. V is trimmed back by 3 bases and J by 5 bases, and the junction contains 8 bases that no gene match accounts for. The germline V gene gives CDR1 as SGDLS and CDR2 as YYNGEE. The CDR3 holds 15 amino acids from the cysteine to the phenylalanine. The DNA shown is the 45-base CDR3, in frame from base 1.